This T cell receptor beta chain was documented in a study of cytomegalovirus exposure and HLA in healthy donors. Both 60 Vbeta primers and 13 Jbeta primers went into the PCR. Sequencing used immunoSEQ multiplex PCR; TCRdb keeps in-frame clones, though not all of them. This sample has approximately 110,000 clones; approximately 80% occur once, and the top ten carry 3.6%. In germline, CDR1 is SNHLY, CDR2 FYNNEI. V was trimmed by 4 bases and J by 10 bases, leaving 8 bases between them. This CDR3 is 12 amino acids long. The sample consisted of PBMCs. The V call is TRBV2, the J call TRBJ1-6; D gene ambiguous. This sequence was found in a man aged 35-49 years in good health and CMV-seronegative. The CDR3 DNA reads as TGTGCCAGCAGTGGATCGGGGTCACCCCTCCACTTT. Translated: CASSGSGSPLHF.